This T cell receptor beta chain was captured by sequencing in a study of CD8+ T cells in alopecia areata. Overall study context: The graft donors were roughly 6-13-month-old C3H/HeJ mice with spontaneous alopecia, and their skin went to roughly 7-10-week-old female C3H/HeJ mice. Overall study results and limits: Among patients, TCR sharing was less clear than in mice, a difference possibly due in part to HLA diversity in the patient population. Affected scalp, especially in alopecia totalis/universalis, had a higher clonality than normal scalp did. Scalp samples also contribute reads from the resident alphabeta T cells found in normal skin.

TCR sequencing used cDNA made by reverse transcription of extracted RNA. Sequencing was performed with immunoSEQ multiplex PCR; in TCRdb, only in-frame clones are kept and a portion is missing. The table lists some 110,000 clones, no singletons, with around 20% in the top ten. Remarks on this clone: Its matching antigen is unknown. Gene names are the mouse ones.

Sequenced sample: lesional skin. The origin of this receptor is a C3H/HeJ mouse with alopecia areata. As its MHC haplotype, the strain has H2-k.

The CDR3 region is CASGLGGRGAEQFF. The CDR3 bases that were read are TGTGCCAGCGGGCTGGGGGGGCGGGGGGCT. This chain uses TRBV13-2 with TRBJ2-1; 10 positions agree with TRBD2. The read ends 4 residues before the CDR3 terminus; that terminus is restored from the germline J gene. The CDR3 is made up of 14 amino acids. Germline CDR1 reads NNHNN; CDR2 reads SYGAGS (reference sequence).